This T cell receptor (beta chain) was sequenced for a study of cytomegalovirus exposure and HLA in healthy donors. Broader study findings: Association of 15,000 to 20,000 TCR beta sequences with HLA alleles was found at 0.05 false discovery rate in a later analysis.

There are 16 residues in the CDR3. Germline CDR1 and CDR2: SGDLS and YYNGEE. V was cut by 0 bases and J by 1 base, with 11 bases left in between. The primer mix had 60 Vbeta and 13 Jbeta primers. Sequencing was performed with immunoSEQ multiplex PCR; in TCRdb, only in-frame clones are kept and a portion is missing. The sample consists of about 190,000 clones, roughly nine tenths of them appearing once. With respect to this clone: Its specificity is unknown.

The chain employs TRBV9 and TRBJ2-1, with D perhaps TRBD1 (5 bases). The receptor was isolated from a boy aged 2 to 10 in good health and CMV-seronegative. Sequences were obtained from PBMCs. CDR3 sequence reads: CASSVGRTNSYNEQFF. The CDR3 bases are TGTGCCAGCAGCGTAGGAAGGACAAATTCCTACAATGAGCAGTTCTTC.